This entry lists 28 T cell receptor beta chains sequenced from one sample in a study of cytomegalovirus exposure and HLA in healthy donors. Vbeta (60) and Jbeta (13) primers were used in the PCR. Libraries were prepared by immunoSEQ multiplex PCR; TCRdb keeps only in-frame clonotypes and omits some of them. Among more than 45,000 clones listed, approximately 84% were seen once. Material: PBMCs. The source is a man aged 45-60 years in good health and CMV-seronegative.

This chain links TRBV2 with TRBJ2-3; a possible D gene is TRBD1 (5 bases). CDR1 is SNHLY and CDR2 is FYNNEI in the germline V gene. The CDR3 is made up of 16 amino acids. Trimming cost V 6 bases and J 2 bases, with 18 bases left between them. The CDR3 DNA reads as TGTGCCAGCAGGCCAGGGTGGGATCCTATCACAGATACGCAGTATTTT. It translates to CASRPGWDPITDTQYF.

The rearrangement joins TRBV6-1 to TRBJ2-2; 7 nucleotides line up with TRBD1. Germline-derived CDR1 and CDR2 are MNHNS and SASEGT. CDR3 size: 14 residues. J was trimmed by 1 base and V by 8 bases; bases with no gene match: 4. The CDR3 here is CASDREMNTGELFF. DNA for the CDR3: TGTGCCAGCGACAGGGAAATGAACACCGGGGAGCTGTTTTTT.

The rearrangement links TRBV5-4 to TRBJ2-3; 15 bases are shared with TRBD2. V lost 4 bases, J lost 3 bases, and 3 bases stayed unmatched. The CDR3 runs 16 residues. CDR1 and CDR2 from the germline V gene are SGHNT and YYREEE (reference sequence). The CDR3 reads CASSRTSGGGTDTQYF. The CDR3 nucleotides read TGTGCCAGCAGCCGGACTAGCGGGGGGGGGACAGATACGCAGTATTTT.

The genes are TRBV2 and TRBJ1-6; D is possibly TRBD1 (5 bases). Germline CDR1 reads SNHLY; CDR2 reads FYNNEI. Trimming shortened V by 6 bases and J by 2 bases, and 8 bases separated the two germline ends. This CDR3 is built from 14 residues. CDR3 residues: CASRTGAYNSPLHF. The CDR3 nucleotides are TGTGCCAGCAGAACAGGAGCCTATAATTCACCCCTCCACTTT.

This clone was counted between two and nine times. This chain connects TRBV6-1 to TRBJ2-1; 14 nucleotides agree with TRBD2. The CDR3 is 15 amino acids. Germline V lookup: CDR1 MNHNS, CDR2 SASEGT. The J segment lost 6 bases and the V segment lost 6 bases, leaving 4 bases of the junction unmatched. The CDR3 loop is CASRRTSGGTNEQFF. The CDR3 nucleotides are TGTGCCAGCAGAAGGACTAGCGGGGGGACCAATGAGCAGTTCTTC.

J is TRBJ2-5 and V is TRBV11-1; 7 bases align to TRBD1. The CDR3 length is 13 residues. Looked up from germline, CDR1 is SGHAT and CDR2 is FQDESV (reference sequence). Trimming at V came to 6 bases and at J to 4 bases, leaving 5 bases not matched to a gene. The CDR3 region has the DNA TGTGCCAGCAGGTCGGACAGGTCAGAGACCCAGTACTTC. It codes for CASRSDRSETQYF.

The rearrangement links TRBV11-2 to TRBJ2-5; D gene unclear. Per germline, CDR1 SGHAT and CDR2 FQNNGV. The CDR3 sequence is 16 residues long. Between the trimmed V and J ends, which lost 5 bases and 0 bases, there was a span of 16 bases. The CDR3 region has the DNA TGTGCCAGCAGCGATACCGACATGAAGTACCAAGAGACCCAGTACTTC. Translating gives CASSDTDMKYQETQYF.

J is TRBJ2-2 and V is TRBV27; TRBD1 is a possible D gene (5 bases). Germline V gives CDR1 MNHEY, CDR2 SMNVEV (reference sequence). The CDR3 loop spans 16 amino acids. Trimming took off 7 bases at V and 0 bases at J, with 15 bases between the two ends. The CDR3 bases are TGTGCCAGCACGGCGCGGACGACAGCGAACACCGGGGAGCTGTTTTTT. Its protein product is CASTARTTANTGELFF.

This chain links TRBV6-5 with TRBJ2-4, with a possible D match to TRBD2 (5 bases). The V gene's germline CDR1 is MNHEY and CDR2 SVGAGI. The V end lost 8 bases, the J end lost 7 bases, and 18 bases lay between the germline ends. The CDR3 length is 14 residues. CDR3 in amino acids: CASGVGSGRNIQYF. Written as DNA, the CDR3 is TGTGCCAGCGGAGTAGGGAGTGGTCGGAACATTCAGTACTTC.

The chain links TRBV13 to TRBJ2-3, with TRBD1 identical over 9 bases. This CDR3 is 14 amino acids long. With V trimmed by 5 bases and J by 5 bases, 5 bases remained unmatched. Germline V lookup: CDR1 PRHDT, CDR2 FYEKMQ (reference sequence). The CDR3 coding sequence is TGTGCCAGCAGCGCGCGGACAGGGGTAGATACGCAGTATTTT. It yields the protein CASSARTGVDTQYF.

The CDR3 bases are TGTGCCAGCAGCAACCTACAGGGGGCTACGCAGTATTTT. Amino acids: CASSNLQGATQYF. The chain links TRBV6-5 to TRBJ2-3, with TRBD1 matching over 9 bases. Germline-derived CDR1 and CDR2 are MNHEY and SVGAGI. V lost 6 bases and J lost 8; bases outside the gene matches: 6. The CDR3 covers 13 residues.

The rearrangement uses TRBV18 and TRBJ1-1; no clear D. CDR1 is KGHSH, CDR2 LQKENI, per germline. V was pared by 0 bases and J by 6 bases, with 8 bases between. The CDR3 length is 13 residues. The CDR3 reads CASSPPSIAEAFF. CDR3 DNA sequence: TGTGCCAGCTCACCACCGTCTATCGCTGAAGCTTTCTTT.

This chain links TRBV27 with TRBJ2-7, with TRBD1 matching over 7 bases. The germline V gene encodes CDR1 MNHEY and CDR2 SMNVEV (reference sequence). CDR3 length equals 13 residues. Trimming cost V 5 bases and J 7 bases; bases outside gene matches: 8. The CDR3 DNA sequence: TGTGCCAGCAGTACCCGACAGGGCAGAGAGCAGTACTTC. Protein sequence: CASSTRQGREQYF.

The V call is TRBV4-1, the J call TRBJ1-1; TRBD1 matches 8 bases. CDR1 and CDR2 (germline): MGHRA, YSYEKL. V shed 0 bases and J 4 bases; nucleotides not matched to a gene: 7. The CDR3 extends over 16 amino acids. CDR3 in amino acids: CASSQDEHRGVTEAFF. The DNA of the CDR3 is TGCGCCAGCAGCCAAGATGAGCACAGGGGGGTCACTGAAGCTTTCTTT.

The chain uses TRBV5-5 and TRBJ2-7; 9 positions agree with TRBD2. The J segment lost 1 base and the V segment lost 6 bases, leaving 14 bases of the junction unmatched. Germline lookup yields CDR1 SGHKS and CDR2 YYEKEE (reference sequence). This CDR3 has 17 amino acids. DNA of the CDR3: TGTGCCAGCACTACTGGTCAGGGCGGGGGGGCATCCTACGAGCAGTACTTC. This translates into CASTTGQGGGASYEQYF.

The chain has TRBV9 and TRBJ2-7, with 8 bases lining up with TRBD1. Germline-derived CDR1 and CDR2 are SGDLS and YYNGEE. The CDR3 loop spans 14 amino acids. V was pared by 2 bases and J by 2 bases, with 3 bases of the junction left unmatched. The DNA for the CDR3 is TGTGCCAGCAGCGTTGGACAGGGAGCCTACGAGCAGTACTTC. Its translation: CASSVGQGAYEQYF.

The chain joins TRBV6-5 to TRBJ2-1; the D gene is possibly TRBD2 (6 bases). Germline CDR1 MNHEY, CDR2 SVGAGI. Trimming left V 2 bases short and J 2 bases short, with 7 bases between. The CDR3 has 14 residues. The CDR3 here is CASSYAGPYNEQFF. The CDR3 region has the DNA TGTGCCAGCAGTTACGCGGGACCCTACAATGAGCAGTTCTTC.

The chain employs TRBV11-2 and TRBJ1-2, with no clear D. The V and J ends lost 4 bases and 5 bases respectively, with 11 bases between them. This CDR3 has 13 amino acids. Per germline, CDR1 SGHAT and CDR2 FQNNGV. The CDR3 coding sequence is TGTGCCAGCAGCTCCGGTTGGGCGTATGGCTACACCTTC. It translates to CASSSGWAYGYTF.

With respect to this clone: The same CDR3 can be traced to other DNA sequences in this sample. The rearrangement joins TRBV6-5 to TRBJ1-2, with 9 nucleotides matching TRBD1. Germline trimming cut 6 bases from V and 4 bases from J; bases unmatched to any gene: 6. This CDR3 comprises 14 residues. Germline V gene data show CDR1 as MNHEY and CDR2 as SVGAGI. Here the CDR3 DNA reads TGTGCCAGCAGCAGACAGGGGGAGGTCTATGGCTACACCTTC. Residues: CASSRQGEVYGYTF.

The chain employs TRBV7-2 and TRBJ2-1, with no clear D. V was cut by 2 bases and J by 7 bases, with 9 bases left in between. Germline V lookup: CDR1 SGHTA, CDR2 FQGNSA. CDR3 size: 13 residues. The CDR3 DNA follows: TGTGCCAGCAGCTTAATGGTCGAGAATGAGCAGTTCTTC. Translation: CASSLMVENEQFF.

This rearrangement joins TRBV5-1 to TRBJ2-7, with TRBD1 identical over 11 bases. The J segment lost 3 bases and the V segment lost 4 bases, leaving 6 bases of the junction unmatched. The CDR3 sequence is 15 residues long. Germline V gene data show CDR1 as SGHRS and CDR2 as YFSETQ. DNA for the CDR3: TGCGCCAGCAGCGGGTCAGGGACAGGGGGCTACGAGCAGTACTTC. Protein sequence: CASSGSGTGGYEQYF.

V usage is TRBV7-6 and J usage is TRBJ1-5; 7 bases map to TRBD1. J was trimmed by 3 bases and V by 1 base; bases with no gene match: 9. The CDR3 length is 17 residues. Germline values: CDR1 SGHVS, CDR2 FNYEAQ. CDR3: CASSLGSRDSANQPQHF. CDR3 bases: TGTGCCAGCAGCTTAGGGAGCCGGGACAGCGCCAATCAGCCCCAGCATTTT.

The CDR3 DNA follows: TGTGCCTGGAGCCGACAGGGCTACGAGCAGTACTTC. Residues: CAWSRQGYEQYF. This chain connects TRBV30 to TRBJ2-7; 7 bases align to TRBD1. CDR3 length equals 12 residues. Germline assignment: CDR1 GTSNPN and CDR2 SVGIG (reference sequence). J gave up 3 bases and V 3 bases, and 2 bases lay outside the gene matches.

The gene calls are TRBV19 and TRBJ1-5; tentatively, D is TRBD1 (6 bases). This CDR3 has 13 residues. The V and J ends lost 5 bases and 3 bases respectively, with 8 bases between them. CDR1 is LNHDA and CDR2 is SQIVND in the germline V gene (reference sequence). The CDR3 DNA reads TGTGCCAGTAGTTCAGGGGACAATCAGCCCCAGCATTTT. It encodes CASSSGDNQPQHF.

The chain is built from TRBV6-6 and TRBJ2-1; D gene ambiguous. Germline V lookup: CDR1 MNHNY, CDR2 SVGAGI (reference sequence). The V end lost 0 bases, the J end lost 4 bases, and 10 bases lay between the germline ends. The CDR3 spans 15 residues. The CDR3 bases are TGTGCCAGCAGTTACTCGCTGTTCGGGTACAATGAGCAGTTCTTC. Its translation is CASSYSLFGYNEQFF.

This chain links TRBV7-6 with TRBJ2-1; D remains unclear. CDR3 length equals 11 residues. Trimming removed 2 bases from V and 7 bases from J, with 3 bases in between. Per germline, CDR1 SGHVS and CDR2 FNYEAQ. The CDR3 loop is CASSLQNEQFF. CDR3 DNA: TGTGCCAGCAGCTTACAAAATGAGCAGTTCTTC.

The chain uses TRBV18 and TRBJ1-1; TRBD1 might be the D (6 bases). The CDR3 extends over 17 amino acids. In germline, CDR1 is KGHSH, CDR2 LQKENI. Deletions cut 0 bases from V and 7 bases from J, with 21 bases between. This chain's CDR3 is CASSPPLPGPKGGEAFF. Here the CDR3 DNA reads TGTGCCAGCTCACCACCCCTCCCTGGGCCAAAAGGGGGTGAAGCTTTCTTT.

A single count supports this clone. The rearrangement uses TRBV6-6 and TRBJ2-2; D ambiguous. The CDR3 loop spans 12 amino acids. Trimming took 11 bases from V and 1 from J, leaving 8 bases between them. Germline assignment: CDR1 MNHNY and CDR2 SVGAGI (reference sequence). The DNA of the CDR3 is TGTGCCTCGAAGAGGAACACCGGGGAGCTGTTTTTT. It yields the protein CASKRNTGELFF.